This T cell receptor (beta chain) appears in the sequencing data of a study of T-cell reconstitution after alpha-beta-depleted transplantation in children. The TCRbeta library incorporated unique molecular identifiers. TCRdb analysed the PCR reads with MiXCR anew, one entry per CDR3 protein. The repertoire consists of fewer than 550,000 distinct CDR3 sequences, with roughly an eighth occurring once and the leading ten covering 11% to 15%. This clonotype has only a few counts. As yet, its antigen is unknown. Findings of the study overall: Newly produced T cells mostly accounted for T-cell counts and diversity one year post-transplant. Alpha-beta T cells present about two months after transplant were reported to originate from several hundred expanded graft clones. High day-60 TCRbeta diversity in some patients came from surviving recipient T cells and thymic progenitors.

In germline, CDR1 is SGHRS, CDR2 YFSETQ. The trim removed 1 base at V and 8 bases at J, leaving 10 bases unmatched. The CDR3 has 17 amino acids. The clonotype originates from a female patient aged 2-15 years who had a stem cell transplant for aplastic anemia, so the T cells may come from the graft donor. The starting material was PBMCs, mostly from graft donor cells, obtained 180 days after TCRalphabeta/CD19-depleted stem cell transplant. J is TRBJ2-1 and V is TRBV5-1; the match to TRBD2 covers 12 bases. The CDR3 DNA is TGCGCCAGCAGCTTGATTGCTAGCGGGAGGGCCCTTCATGAGCAGTTCTTC. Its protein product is CASSLIASGRALHEQFF.